This T cell receptor beta chain appears in the sequencing data of a study of T cell changes during pregnancy in multiple sclerosis. The method was immunoSEQ multiplex PCR; TCRdb's version includes in-frame clones alone and lacks a portion of them. The sample records 100,000 or so clones, over 80% being singletons. Looked up from germline, CDR1 is MNHEY and CDR2 is SVGAGI. There are 14 residues in the CDR3. On this clone itself: At one end the junction does not follow the germline gene, possibly because of a read error.

Here the sequenced sample was peripheral blood, taken in the first trimester of pregnancy. The clonotype comes from a female donor with multiple sclerosis, enrolled in a pregnancy study. This chain connects TRBV6-5 to TRBJ1-5; TRBD1 aligns across 7 bases. The CDR3 spells CAISTGDSNQPQHF. The CDR3 coding sequence is TGTGCCATCAGTACAGGGGATAGCAATCAGCCCCAGCATTTT.